This T cell receptor (beta chain) was sequenced for a study of shared clonotypes between healthy human individuals. Measured with immunoSEQ multiplex PCR; TCRdb has only the in-frame clones, and not every one. The top ten hold around 11% of the sample, which has hundreds of thousands of clones, around three quarters seen once. In germline, CDR1 is MNHNY, CDR2 SVGAGI (reference sequence). The CDR3 is 15 amino acids. V was pared by 0 bases and J by 1 base, with 9 bases between. The sequence was collected from a woman in her thirties or forties in good health. Some clones in this sample may be carry-over from other donors' samples. The sample was PBMCs. This rearrangement joins TRBV6-6 to TRBJ1-1; TRBD1 might be the D (6 bases). The CDR3 reads CASSYSRDTNTEAFF. The CDR3 nucleotides are TGTGCCAGCAGTTACTCTCGGGACACGAACACTGAAGCTTTCTTT.